This TCR beta chain was sequenced for a study of blood T cell repertoires in COVID-19. About the research overall: Acute and convalescent COVID-19 samples came from the United States, Italy and Spain. PBMCs, B-cell-depleted T cells, or T cells were the source of the cDNA or gDNA that made up the material.

Original processing methods: Amplification of reference gene primers provided the estimated nucleated cell counts. Assay used: immunoSEQ multiplex PCR; TCRdb lists only in-frame clones, some missing. That table is the source of V, J and clone size, and D and trimming were worked out from the DNA. The sample lists about 68,000 clones, almost 85% occurring once. The CDR3 is made up of 14 amino acids. Germline-derived CDR1 and CDR2 are SGHRS and YFSETQ. Trimming cost V 4 bases and J 1 base, with 11 bases left between them. The TCR originated in a man aged 50-60 years with acute or convalescent COVID-19. The sequenced material came from peripheral blood. V usage is TRBV5-1 and J usage is TRBJ2-5, with D tentatively TRBD1 (6 bases). CDR3 amino acids: CASSPGVVQETQYF. In DNA, the CDR3 is TGCGCCAGCAGCCCAGGGGTTGTCCAAGAGACCCAGTACTTC.